This T cell receptor (beta chain) derives from a study of cytomegalovirus exposure and HLA in healthy donors. Comments on this clone: Its cognate antigen is unknown.

Study findings and constraints: About 87% or about 30% of the time was how often most TCR beta V segments were productive, according to an earlier analysis. Some V segments (TRBV6-2 and TRBV6-3 among them) were excluded as indistinguishable.

Researchers ran the PCR with 60 Vbeta and 13 Jbeta primers. Libraries were prepared by immunoSEQ multiplex PCR; TCRdb keeps only in-frame clonotypes and omits some of them. The sample contains about 200,000 clones, roughly 80% of which appear only once. The length of the CDR3 is 12 residues. V was clipped by 6 bases and J by 6 bases; unmatched bases: 3. Germline CDR1 SQVTM, CDR2 ANQGSEA. The sequenced sample consisted of PBMCs. This chain links TRBV29-1 with TRBJ1-1; 11 bases map to TRBD1. This TCR was sampled from a woman in her forties in good health and CMV-seronegative. CDR3 in amino acids: CSVDRGRAEAFF. Written as DNA, the CDR3 is TGCAGCGTGGACAGGGGGCGAGCTGAAGCTTTCTTT.